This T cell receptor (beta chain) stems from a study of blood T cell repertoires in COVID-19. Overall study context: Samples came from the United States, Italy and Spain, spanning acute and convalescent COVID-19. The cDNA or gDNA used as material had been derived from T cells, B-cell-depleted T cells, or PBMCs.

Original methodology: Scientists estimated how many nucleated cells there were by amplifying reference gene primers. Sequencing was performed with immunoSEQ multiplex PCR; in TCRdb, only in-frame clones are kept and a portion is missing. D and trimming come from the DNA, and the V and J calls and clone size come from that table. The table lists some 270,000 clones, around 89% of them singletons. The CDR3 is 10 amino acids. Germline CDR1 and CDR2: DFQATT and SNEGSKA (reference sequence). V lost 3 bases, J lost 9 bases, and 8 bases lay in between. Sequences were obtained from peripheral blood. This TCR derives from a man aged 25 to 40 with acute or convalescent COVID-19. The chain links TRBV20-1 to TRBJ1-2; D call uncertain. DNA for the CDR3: TGCAGTGCTAGCGTACTCAGCTACACCTTC. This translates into CSASVLSYTF.